Sequencing of this TCR beta chain was carried out in a study of T cells in Graves' hyperthyroidism and ophthalmopathy. Diagnoses were established using clinical symptoms, serum thyroxine and TRAb, thyroid ultrasound and orbital computed tomography. This clonotype has ten or more counts. The CDR3 extends over 14 amino acids. Trimming took 3 bases from V and 4 from J, leaving 12 bases between them. Germline assignment: CDR1 SGHAT and CDR2 FQNNGV. What was amplified from RNA transcripts were TCR beta CDR3 regions. First-round RT-PCR with HTBI primers amplified the TCR CDR3 region. TCRdb reprocessed the multiplex PCR reads via MiXCR and lists one record per CDR3 protein. The sample lists 450,000 to 700,000 distinct CDR3 sequences, about half occurring once.

This sequence joins TRBV11-2 and TRBJ1-1; D is undetermined. The TCR comes from an adult woman with Graves' disease, either hyperthyroidism or ophthalmopathy (not recorded which). The sequencing sample was made of peripheral blood or thyroid tissue (not recorded which). CDR3 bases: TGTGCCAGCAGCTTCGCAGGACTGGCCACTGAAGCTTTCTTT. Translation: CASSFAGLATEAFF.